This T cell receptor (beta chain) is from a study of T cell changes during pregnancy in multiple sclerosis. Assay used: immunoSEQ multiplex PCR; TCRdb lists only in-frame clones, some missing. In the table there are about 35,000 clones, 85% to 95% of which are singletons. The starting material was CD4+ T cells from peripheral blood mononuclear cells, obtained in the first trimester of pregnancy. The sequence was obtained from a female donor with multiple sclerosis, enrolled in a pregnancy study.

The DNA of the CDR3 is TGTGCCAGCAGCCCCCTAGCGGGGGGATACAATGAGCAGTTCTTC. Protein sequence: CASSPLAGGYNEQFF. V usage is TRBV7-6 and J usage is TRBJ2-1; 11 bases agree with TRBD2. The CDR3 has 15 residues. Germline V CDR1 and CDR2: SGHVS, FNYEAQ. V shed 5 bases and J 4 bases; nucleotides not matched to a gene: 4.